These T cell receptor beta chains were read from a single sample in a study of early T cells in non-severe SARS-CoV-2 infection. Via MiXCR, TCRdb re-called the 5' RACE reads, giving one row per CDR3 protein. The sample consists of approximately 110,000 distinct CDR3 sequences, around 14% of them appearing once. The sample taken for sequencing was whole blood. The origin of the receptors is an adult who was a healthcare worker with PCR-confirmed SARS-CoV-2 infection or an uninfected control (not recorded which). Each CDR3 is given with its conserved first and last residue. Fields, in order: CDR3 DNA, CDR3 protein, J gene, CDR3 length, V gene, clone size, D gene. The D gene is left open where the match is weak. Expanded clones get a size class; other rows say once, few or many, or leave the size out.

DNA: TGCAGCGTTTCCGAGGCCCACGAGCAGTACTTC
CDR3: CSVSEAHEQYF
J: TRBJ2-7
length: 11
V: TRBV29-1
size: -
D: -

DNA: TGCGCCAGCAGTGAGTACCTAGCGGGGCCCTACGAGCAGTACTTC
CDR3: CASSEYLAGPYEQYF
J: TRBJ2-7
length: 15
V: TRBV10-1
size: few
D: TRBD2

DNA: TGTGCCAGCGCCCCGGGACAGCAAGAGACCCAGTACTTC
CDR3: CASAPGQQETQYF
J: TRBJ2-5
length: 13
V: TRBV18
size: -
D: TRBD1

DNA: TGCAGTGCTAGAGGGTCACGGACTGAAGCTTTCTTT
CDR3: CSARGSRTEAFF
J: TRBJ1-1
length: 12
V: TRBV20-1
size: few
D: -

DNA: TGTGCCAGCAGTTCCACGGGGAAGGGAGGGGAGCTGTTTTTT
CDR3: CASSSTGKGGELFF
J: TRBJ2-2
length: 14
V: TRBV12-3/TRBV12-4
size: few
D: -

DNA: TGTGCCAGCAGCGGTCCCCCTCTCTCCTACAATGAGCAGTTCTTC
CDR3: CASSGPPLSYNEQFF
J: TRBJ2-1
length: 15
V: TRBV9
size: many
D: -

DNA: TGTGCCAGCTCCTTGGACAGGAAAGACGGCTACACCTTC
CDR3: CASSLDRKDGYTF
J: TRBJ1-2
length: 13
V: TRBV12-3/TRBV12-4
size: few
D: TRBD1

DNA: TGTGCCTGGATCCCCAAGTTAGTGTCCTACAATGAGCAGTTCTTC
CDR3: CAWIPKLVSYNEQFF
J: TRBJ2-1
length: 15
V: TRBV30
size: many
D: -

DNA: TGTGCCAGCAGCTTATTTGCGAGCAGTCTCTCCTCCTACGAGCAGTACTTC
CDR3: CASSLFASSLSSYEQYF
J: TRBJ2-7
length: 17
V: TRBV11-1
size: many
D: -

DNA: TGTGCCAGTTCCTTGGGACAACCTTCCTACGAGCAGTACTTC
CDR3: CASSLGQPSYEQYF
J: TRBJ2-7
length: 14
V: TRBV12-3/TRBV12-4
size: few
D: -

DNA: TGTGCCAGTAGTCTACAATTGGACAGGGCGGATACGCAGTATTTT
CDR3: CASSLQLDRADTQYF
J: TRBJ2-3
length: 15
V: TRBV19
size: few
D: TRBD1

DNA: TGTGCCAGCACCTCATTGACAGGAGGCACTGAAGCTTTCTTT
CDR3: CASTSLTGGTEAFF
J: TRBJ1-1
length: 14
V: TRBV12-3/TRBV12-4
size: few
D: -

DNA: TGTGCCAGCAGCCCCGGGACTAGCCGGGAGACCCAGTACTTC
CDR3: CASSPGTSRETQYF
J: TRBJ2-5
length: 14
V: TRBV7-2
size: -
D: TRBD2

DNA: TGTGCCAGCAGTTACGGTCCCCTGAGCCCCCCCCATGAGCAGTTCTTC
CDR3: CASSYGPLSPPHEQFF
J: TRBJ2-1
length: 16
V: TRBV6-6
size: few
D: -